The 18 T cell receptor beta chains presented below share a single source sample, sequenced in a study of blood T cells in healthy people across ages. A second PCR of about 6 to 12 cycles used a sample-barcoded 5' primer and a J-beta primer mix. Each CDR3 protein gets one entry after TCRdb re-called the 5' RACE reads with MiXCR. The table includes over 700,000 distinct CDR3 sequences, about 55% detected once. Source material: blood. Receptor source: a man older than 75 in good health.

V is TRBV27 and J is TRBJ2-7; 8 bases agree with TRBD1. CDR1 and CDR2 from the germline V gene are MNHEY and SMNVEV (reference sequence). Trimming took 5 bases from V and 6 from J; bases not matched to a gene: 9. CDR3 length: 14 amino acids. For the CDR3, the DNA is TGTGCCAGCAGTGCGACAGGGGATTCGTTCGAGCAGTACTTC. Translation gives CASSATGDSFEQYF.

This chain links TRBV13 with TRBJ2-7; TRBD1 matches at 9 bases. CDR1 and CDR2 (germline): PRHDT, FYEKMQ (reference sequence). J was trimmed by 1 base and V by 5 bases; bases with no gene match: 9. CDR3 length: 16 residues. CDR3 DNA: TGTGCCAGCAGCCCCGGAGGGACAGGGAAATCCTACGAGCAGTACTTC. It codes for CASSPGGTGKSYEQYF. Filled out from reference TRBV13 and TRBJ2-7, the complete variable domain reads AAGVIQSPRHLIKEKRETATLKCYPIPRHDTVYWYQQGPGQDPQFLISFYEKMQSDKGSIPDRFSAQQFSDYHSELNMSSLELGDSALYFCASSPGGTGKSYEQYFGPGTRLTVT.

A few counts support this clonotype. The chain combines TRBV29-1 with TRBJ2-1; TRBD1 or TRBD2 may be the D gene (5 bases each). Germline loops: CDR1 SQVTM, CDR2 ANQGSEA. Deletions cut 6 bases from V and 8 bases from J, with 17 bases between. The CDR3 has 13 residues. CDR3 nucleotides: TGCAGCGTACCACGAGTACTGGGGGATGAGCAGTTCTTC. Its translation is CSVPRVLGDEQFF.

This chain uses TRBV6-2 or TRBV6-3 with TRBJ2-1; the D gene is possibly TRBD2 (6 bases). The V gene's germline CDR1 is MNHEY and CDR2 SVGEGT. Trimming took 3 bases from V and 4 from J, leaving 13 bases between them. This CDR3 is built from 15 residues. CDR3 bases: TGTGCCAGCAGTTATGGGGACTCGGGATACAATGAGCAGTTCTTC. This translates into CASSYGDSGYNEQFF.

The chain couples TRBV20-1 to TRBJ2-1; TRBD2 aligns across 11 bases. V trimming: 7 bases; J trimming: 2 bases; junction bases outside the gene matches: 7. Germline assignment: CDR1 DFQATT and CDR2 SNEGSKA (reference sequence). This CDR3 has 15 amino acids. The DNA for the CDR3 is TGCAGTGGGGAGACTAGCGGGGAACCCTACAATGAGCAGTTCTTC. Translated, it gives CSGETSGEPYNEQFF.

The genes are TRBV7-9 and TRBJ2-3; 10 nucleotides match TRBD2. The CDR3 covers 17 residues. Germline V CDR1 and CDR2: SEHNR, FQNEAQ (reference sequence). Trimming at V came to 3 bases and at J to 1 base, leaving 7 bases not matched to a gene. The CDR3 DNA sequence: TGTGCCAGCAGCTTGGAGCTAGCGGGAGTAGGCACAGATACGCAGTATTTT. Protein: CASSLELAGVGTDTQYF.

This chain links TRBV20-1 with TRBJ1-1; D is undetermined. CDR1 and CDR2 from the germline V gene are DFQATT and SNEGSKA (reference sequence). V lost 3 bases and J 1 base, leaving 9 bases between the germline ends. CDR3 length equals 13 residues. In DNA form, the CDR3 reads TGCAGTGCTAGTTTAGCCCCGAACACTGAAGCTTTCTTT. It codes for CSASLAPNTEAFF.

This clonotype has just a few counts. The chain has TRBV5-1 and TRBJ2-4; D call uncertain. The closer fit of TRBJ2-7 to the DNA end suggests the J call may be wrong. The CDR3 covers 13 residues. The germline V gene encodes CDR1 SGHRS and CDR2 YFSETQ. The CDR3 DNA reads TGCGCCAGCAGCTTTGTGGACGGGTACGAGCAGTACTTC. Protein product: CASSFVDGYEQYF.

In nucleotides, the CDR3 is TGTGCCAGCAGCCCCTGGAGTAGTCTGGGAGAGACCCAGTACTTC. Encoded protein: CASSPWSSLGETQYF. J is TRBJ2-5 and V is TRBV9; D gene ambiguous. V was pared by 4 bases and J by 4 bases, with 17 bases between. This CDR3 is built from 15 residues. From germline, CDR1 is SGDLS and CDR2 YYNGEE.

This rearrangement joins TRBV28 to TRBJ2-4; D may be TRBD1 (6 bases). The end of the DNA fits TRBJ2-7 better, so the J call may be wrong. Looked up from germline, CDR1 is MDHEN and CDR2 is SYDVKM. The CDR3 is 12 amino acids. CDR3 DNA: TGTGCCAGCAGTGCAGGGGCTCACGAGCAGTACTTC. Amino acid sequence: CASSAGAHEQYF.

The chain is built from TRBV28 and TRBJ2-1, with D possibly being TRBD2 (6 bases). V lost 2 bases and J 4 bases, leaving 18 bases between the germline ends. CDR3 length equals 17 residues. Germline V lookup: CDR1 MDHEN, CDR2 SYDVKM. The CDR3 coding sequence is TGTGCCAGCAGTTTACGTCGATTAGCGGTAGGGTACAATGAGCAGTTCTTC. Its protein is CASSLRRLAVGYNEQFF.

Of note for this clonotype: A read error may produce the germline difference seen at one junction end. V usage is TRBV7-7 and J usage is TRBJ2-1; D may be TRBD2 (7 bases). The CDR3 is 13 residues long. CDR1 is SSHAT, CDR2 FNYEAQ, per germline (reference sequence). The CDR3 DNA reads TGTGCTAGCAGGAGGACAGCGGGGAACGAGCAGTTCTTC. Translated, it gives CASRRTAGNEQFF.

This chain uses TRBV7-9 with TRBJ2-1; 12 nucleotides agree with TRBD1. The CDR3 is 18 amino acids. CDR1 is SEHNR and CDR2 is FQNEAQ in the germline V gene (reference sequence). After removal of 5 bases from V and 0 bases from J, the junction contained 8 bases not matched to a gene. The CDR3 reads CASSHRPGQGASYNEQFF. The CDR3 DNA follows: TGTGCCAGCAGCCACAGACCGGGACAGGGGGCCTCCTACAATGAGCAGTTCTTC.

This clonotype occurred a few times. The chain recombines TRBV27 with TRBJ2-5; D not resolved. V lost 6 bases, J lost 5 bases, and 16 bases lay in between. The CDR3 runs to 14 residues. Germline V gene data show CDR1 as MNHEY and CDR2 as SMNVEV (reference sequence). CDR3 in amino acids: CASRGNSARETQYF. In DNA form, the CDR3 reads TGTGCCAGCAGGGGGAACAGTGCCCGGGAGACCCAGTACTTC.

The rearrangement uses TRBV10-3 and TRBJ1-1, with a tentative D call TRBD1 (6 bases). The CDR3 extends over 13 amino acids. The germline V and J ends were trimmed by 1 base and 4 bases, with 7 bases remaining between them. The germline V gene encodes CDR1 ENHRY and CDR2 SYGVKD. The CDR3 DNA follows: TGTGCCATCAGTGAGTTACAGGGCACTGAAGCTTTCTTT. Translating gives CAISELQGTEAFF.

This clonotype showed up many times. A clone one base away is much larger, so this may be a read error. V usage is TRBV27 and J usage is TRBJ2-6; D unclear. Germline V lookup: CDR1 MNHEY, CDR2 SMNVEV (reference sequence). V lost 2 bases to trimming and J lost 4 bases, with 6 bases between them. This CDR3 region has 14 residues. The CDR3 loop is CASSLAHGANVLTF. The CDR3 DNA follows: TGTGCCAGCAGTTTAGCGCACGGGGCCAACGTCCTGACTTTC.

This chain connects TRBV7-9 to TRBJ2-1, with 7 bases that match TRBD2. The length of the CDR3 is 17 residues. Trimming cost V 5 bases and J 1 base; bases outside gene matches: 11. CDR1 SEHNR and CDR2 FQNEAQ come from the germline V gene (reference sequence). The CDR3 is CASSLSRGLGSYNEQFF. CDR3 sequence (DNA): TGTGCCAGCAGCCTATCCCGCGGACTAGGTTCCTACAATGAGCAGTTCTTC. The full variable domain, with the rest looked up from reference TRBV7-9 and TRBJ2-1, is DTGVSQNPRHKITKRGQNVTFRCDPISEHNRLYWYRQTLGQGPEFLTYFQNEAQLEKSRLLSDRFSAERPKGSFSTLEIQRTEQGDSAMYLCASSLSRGLGSYNEQFFGPGTRLTVL.

The V call is TRBV20-1, the J call TRBJ2-1; D possibly matches TRBD1 or TRBD2 (5 bases each). Germline V CDR1 and CDR2: DFQATT, SNEGSKA (reference sequence). The CDR3 runs 12 residues. Trimming cost V 5 bases and J 8 bases, with 13 bases left between them. The CDR3 is CSAQVRGYEQFF. The CDR3 DNA sequence: TGCAGTGCTCAAGTCCGGGGCTATGAGCAGTTCTTC.